The rows below give T cell receptor beta chains drawn from one sample of a study of blood T cell repertoires in COVID-19. The table came from immunoSEQ multiplex PCR; TCRdb's copy has only in-frame clones and leaves some out. Here the sample spans 300,000 or so clones, approximately 89% being singletons. The sample was peripheral blood. Source of these receptors: a woman under 40 who had recovered from COVID-19. Each CDR3 is given with its conserved first and last residue. The D gene is left open where the match is weak. Not all rows give a size; the values are once, few, many and, for expanded clones, a class.

clone_size j_call v_call cdr3_length d_call cdr3_aa cdr3_nt
once TRBJ2-7 TRBV9 13 TRBD2 CASSPPGGDEQYF TGTGCCAGCAGCCCCCCGGGGGGGGACGAGCAGTACTTC
- TRBJ1-1 TRBV28 13 - CASSPGGVTEAFF TGTGCCAGCAGCCCCGGGGGGGTCACTGAAGCTTTCTTT
- TRBJ2-3 TRBV4-2 16 TRBD1 CASSQARRDRGDTQYF TGTGCCAGCAGCCAAGCCCGCCGGGACAGGGGTGATACGCAGTATTTT
once TRBJ2-7 TRBV6-5 15 TRBD1 CASRSRQGSSYEQYF TGTGCCAGCAGATCCCGACAGGGAAGCTCCTACGAGCAGTACTTC
- TRBJ2-7 TRBV5-1 15 TRBD2 CASSLGAGEAPEQYF TGCGCCAGCAGCTTGGGAGCGGGGGAAGCTCCCGAGCAGTACTTC
once TRBJ2-5 TRBV28 15 - CASSPQAVTKETQYF TGTGCCAGCAGTCCCCAGGCAGTGACAAAAGAGACCCAGTACTTC
- TRBJ2-7 TRBV5-6 13 - CASSLGGHWEQYF TGTGCCAGCAGCTTGGGCGGGCATTGGGAGCAGTACTTC
- TRBJ2-7 TRBV7-3 14 TRBD1 CASSYGQVGSEQYF TGTGCCAGCAGTTACGGACAGGTCGGCTCCGAGCAGTACTTC
few TRBJ1-4 TRBV9 16 TRBD1 CASSSRKGASVEKLFF TGTGCCAGCAGCAGCAGGAAGGGGGCGAGTGTTGAAAAACTGTTTTTT
- TRBJ1-1 TRBV7-2 16 TRBD1 CASSGTGGIGYTEAFF TGTGCCAGCAGCGGGACAGGGGGCATTGGGTACACTGAAGCTTTCTTT
- TRBJ1-2 TRBV2 12 - CASTRDIYGYTF TGTGCCAGCACCAGGGACATCTATGGCTACACCTTC
- TRBJ2-7 TRBV28 15 TRBD2 CATSGLAGDSYEQYF TGTGCCACTTCGGGACTAGCGGGGGACTCCTACGAGCAGTACTTC
- TRBJ1-3 TRBV7-9 14 TRBD1 CASIRTGSGNTIYF TGTGCCAGCATCCGGACAGGCTCTGGAAACACCATATATTTT
- TRBJ1-3 TRBV28 16 - CASTWGRLSSGNTIYF TGTGCCAGCACTTGGGGGCGCTTGAGCTCTGGAAACACCATATATTTT